This TCR beta chain was found in a study of response to subunit inactivated influenza vaccine. TCRdb reprocessed the RT-PCR reads via MiXCR and lists one record per CDR3 protein. The table records approximately 170,000 distinct CDR3 sequences, about 12% of them present only once. This clonotype turned up a few times. A further study also used this sample, focusing on T cells expressing NK-cell markers. That work states: A 5'RACE template switching approach incorporating UMIs was used to make TCR beta cDNA. CD8+ T cells in 5 or 6 donors included dominant NKG2C+ clonotypes at 1.0-7.0%. One observes that, in several donors, these clonotypes were also the leading ones within the CD3+CD56-NKG2C+ fraction. Certain NKG2C+ T cell clones were expanded, and their HCMV specificity remained unclear.

Sequences were derived from CD8+ T cells sorted from PBMCs, sampled 12 days after vaccination. This receptor was identified in a man aged 45-65 years who received an inactivated influenza vaccine.

The CDR3 DNA follows: TGTGCCAGCAGCCGCTACAGGGGGAATCAGCCCCAGCATTTT. It encodes CASSRYRGNQPQHF. The rearrangement joins TRBV9 to TRBJ1-5; 8 nucleotides agree with TRBD1. Trimming took 4 bases from V and 4 from J; bases not matched to a gene: 4. Germline CDR1 SGDLS, CDR2 YYNGEE. The CDR3 is made up of 14 amino acids. Combining the CDR3 with reference TRBV9 and TRBJ1-5 gives the whole variable domain DSGVTQTPKHLITATGQRVTLRCSPRSGDLSVYWYQQSLDQGLQFLIQYYNGEERAKGNILERFSAQQFPDLHSELNLSSLELGDSALYFCASSRYRGNQPQHFGDGTRLSIL.